This T cell receptor beta chain was recovered during a study of blood T cells in healthy people across ages. Sample-barcoded 5' priming and a J-beta primer mix drove a second PCR of about 6 to 11 cycles. In TCRdb, the 5' RACE reads were re-called with MiXCR into one record per CDR3 protein. The sample records approximately 800,000 distinct CDR3 sequences, roughly 25% being singletons. As concerns this clonotype: As yet, its antigen is unknown. One junction end disagrees with the germline gene, perhaps due to a read error.

Overall study findings and caveats: Per million T cells, TCR beta diversity dropped about linearly as age rose. The study regarded diversity estimates from one million T cells as underestimates.

This CDR3 has 16 residues. CDR1 is SEHNR and CDR2 is FQNEAQ in the germline V gene (reference sequence). This sample was shared with a second study, whose subject was T cells of mothers and their children. From that paper: Donation involved a few healthy Caucasian mothers and the six children that they had. In each mother, TCR beta CDR3 reads exceeded 10 million; in each child, they numbered around 3 million.

The TCR was taken from a boy aged 5-17 years in good health. Sequencing used blood. The chain carries TRBV7-9 and TRBJ2-5; 11 bases align to TRBD2. CDR3 in amino acids: CASSLETSGGQETHYF. The CDR3 DNA follows: TGTGCCAGCAGCTTAGAAACTAGCGGGGGACAAGAGACCCACTACTTC.